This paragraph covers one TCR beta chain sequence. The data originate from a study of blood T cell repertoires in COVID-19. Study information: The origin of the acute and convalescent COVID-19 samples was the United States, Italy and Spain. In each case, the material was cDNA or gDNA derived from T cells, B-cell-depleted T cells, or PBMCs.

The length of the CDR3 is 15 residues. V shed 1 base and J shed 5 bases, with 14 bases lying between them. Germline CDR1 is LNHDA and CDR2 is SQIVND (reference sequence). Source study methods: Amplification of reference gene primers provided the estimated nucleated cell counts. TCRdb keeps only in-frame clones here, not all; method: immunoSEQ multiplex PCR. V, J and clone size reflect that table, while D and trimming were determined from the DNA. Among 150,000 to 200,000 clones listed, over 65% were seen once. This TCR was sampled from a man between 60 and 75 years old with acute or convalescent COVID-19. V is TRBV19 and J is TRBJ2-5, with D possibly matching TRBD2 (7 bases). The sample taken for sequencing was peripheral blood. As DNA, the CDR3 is TGTGCCAGTAGTATAGTGGGGGGGCGCATCGAGACCCAGTACTTC. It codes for CASSIVGGRIETQYF.